The following is a T cell receptor (beta chain) sequence with its context. Its antigen remains unknown. The sample is drawn from a study of early T cells in non-severe SARS-CoV-2 infection. CDR3 size: 18 residues. Trimming took 1 base from V and 0 from J; bases not matched to a gene: 8. Findings and caveats of the study: Matches to VDJdb favored anti-spike CD8 responses and missed private and CD4 specificities.

The TCR library protocol attached unique molecular identifiers to the individual cDNA molecules. MiXCR, run by TCRdb on the 5' RACE reads, gives a single entry per CDR3 protein. The data show tens of thousands of distinct CDR3 sequences, with roughly a sixth seen just once and more than 10% held by the top ten. What was sequenced was whole blood. V is TRBV12-3 or TRBV12-4 and J is TRBJ2-1; TRBD1 matches 8 bases. The sequence derives from an adult who was a healthcare worker with PCR-confirmed SARS-CoV-2 infection or an uninfected control (not recorded which). The CDR3, as DNA: TGTGCCAGCAGTTTAGGGACAGGGCCTTTTGACTCCTACAATGAGCAGTTCTTC. It specifies CASSLGTGPFDSYNEQFF.